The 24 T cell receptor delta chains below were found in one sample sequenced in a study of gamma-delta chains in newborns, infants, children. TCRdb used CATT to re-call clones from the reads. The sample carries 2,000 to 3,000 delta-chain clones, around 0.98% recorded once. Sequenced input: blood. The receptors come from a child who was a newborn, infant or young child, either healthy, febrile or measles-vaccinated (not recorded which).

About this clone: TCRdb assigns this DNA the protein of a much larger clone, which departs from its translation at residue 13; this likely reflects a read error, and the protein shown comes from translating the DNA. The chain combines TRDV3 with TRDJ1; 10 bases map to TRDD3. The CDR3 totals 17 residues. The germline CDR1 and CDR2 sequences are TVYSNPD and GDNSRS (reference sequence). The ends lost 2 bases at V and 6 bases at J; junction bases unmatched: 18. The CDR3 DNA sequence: TGTGCCTTTGGCCTGATCCGTCTGGGGGATAAGGCCCATAAACTCATCTTT. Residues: CAFGLIRLGDKAHKLIF.

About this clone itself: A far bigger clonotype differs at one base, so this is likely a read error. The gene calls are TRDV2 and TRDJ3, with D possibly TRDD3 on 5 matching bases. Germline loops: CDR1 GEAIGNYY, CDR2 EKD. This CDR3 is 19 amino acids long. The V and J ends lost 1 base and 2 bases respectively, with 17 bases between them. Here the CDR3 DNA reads TGTGCCTGTGACACGGCGGATGGGTCTGGGACCTGGGACACCCGACAGATGTTTTTC. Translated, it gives CACDTADGSGTWDTRQMFF.

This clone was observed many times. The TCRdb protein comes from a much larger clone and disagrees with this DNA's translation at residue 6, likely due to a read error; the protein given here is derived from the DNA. The CDR3: CACDTGGITAQLFF. In DNA, the CDR3 is TGTGCCTGTGACACCGGGGGGATAACAGCACAACTCTTCTTT. The V and J genes are TRDV2 and TRDJ2, with 8 bases matching TRDD3. CDR3 length equals 14 residues. V gave up 0 bases and J gave up 5 bases; unmatched junction bases: 1. The V gene's germline CDR1 is GEAIGNYY and CDR2 EKD.

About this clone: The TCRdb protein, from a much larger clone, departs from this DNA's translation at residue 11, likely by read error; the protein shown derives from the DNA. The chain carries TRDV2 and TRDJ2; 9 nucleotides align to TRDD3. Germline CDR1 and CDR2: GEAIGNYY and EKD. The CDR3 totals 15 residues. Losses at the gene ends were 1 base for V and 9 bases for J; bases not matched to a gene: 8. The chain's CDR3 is CACDTWGIRAPQLFF. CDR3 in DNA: TGTGCCTGTGACACGTGGGGGATAAGGGCACCACAACTCTTCTTT.

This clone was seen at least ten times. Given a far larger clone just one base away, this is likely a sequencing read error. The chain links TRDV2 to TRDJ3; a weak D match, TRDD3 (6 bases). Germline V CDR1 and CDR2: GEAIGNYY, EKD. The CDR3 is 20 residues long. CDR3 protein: CARDTLGGLLSSWDTRQMFF. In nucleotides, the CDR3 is TGTGCCCGTGACACCCTCGGGGGACTCCTAAGCTCCTGGGACACCCGACAGATGTTTTTC.

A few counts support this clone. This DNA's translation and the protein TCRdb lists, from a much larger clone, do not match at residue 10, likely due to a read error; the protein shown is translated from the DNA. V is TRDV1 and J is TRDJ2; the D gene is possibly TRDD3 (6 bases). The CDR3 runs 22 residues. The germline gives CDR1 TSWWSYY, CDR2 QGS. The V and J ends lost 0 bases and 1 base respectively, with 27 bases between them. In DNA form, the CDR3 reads TGTGCTCTTGGGGAACTAGGGCATTCCTGCGAGGATGGGGGTAGTTTGACAGCACAACTCTTCTTT. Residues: CALGELGHSCEDGGSLTAQLFF.

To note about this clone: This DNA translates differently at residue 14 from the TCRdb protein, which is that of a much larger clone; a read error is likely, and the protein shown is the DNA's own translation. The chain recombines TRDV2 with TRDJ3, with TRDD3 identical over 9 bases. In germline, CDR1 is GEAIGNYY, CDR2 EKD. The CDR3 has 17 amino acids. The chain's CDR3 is CACDTVGGYWDTRKMFF. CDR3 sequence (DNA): TGTGCCTGTGACACCGTCGGGGGATACTGGGACACCCGAAAGATGTTTTTC.

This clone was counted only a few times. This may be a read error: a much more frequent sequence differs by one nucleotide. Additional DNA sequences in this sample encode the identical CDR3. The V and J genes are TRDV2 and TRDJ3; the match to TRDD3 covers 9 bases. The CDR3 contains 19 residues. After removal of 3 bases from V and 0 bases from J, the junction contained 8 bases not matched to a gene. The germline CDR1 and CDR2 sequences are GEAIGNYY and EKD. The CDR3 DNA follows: TGTGCCTGTGACTTACTGGGGGACATGAGCTCCTGGGACACCCGACAGATGTTTTTC. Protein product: CACDLLGDMSSWDTRQMFF.

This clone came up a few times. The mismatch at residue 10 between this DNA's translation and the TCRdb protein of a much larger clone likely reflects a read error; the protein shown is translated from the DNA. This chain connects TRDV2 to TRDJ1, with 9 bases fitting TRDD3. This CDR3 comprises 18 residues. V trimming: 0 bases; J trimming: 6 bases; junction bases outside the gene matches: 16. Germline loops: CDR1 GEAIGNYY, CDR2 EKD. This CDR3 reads CACDTVTGGHALENKLIF. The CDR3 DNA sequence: TGTGCCTGTGACACCGTTACTGGGGGACACGCCCTAGAAAATAAACTCATCTTT.

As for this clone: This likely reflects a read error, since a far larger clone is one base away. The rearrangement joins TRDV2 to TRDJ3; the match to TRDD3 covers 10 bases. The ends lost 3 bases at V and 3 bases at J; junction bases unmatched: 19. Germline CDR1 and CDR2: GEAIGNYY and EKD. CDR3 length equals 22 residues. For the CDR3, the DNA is TGTGCCTGTGACTCACTCCACCGTCTGGGGGATAAAAAACTCTGGGACACCCGACAGATGTTTTTC. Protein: CACDSLHRLGDKKLWDTRQMFF.

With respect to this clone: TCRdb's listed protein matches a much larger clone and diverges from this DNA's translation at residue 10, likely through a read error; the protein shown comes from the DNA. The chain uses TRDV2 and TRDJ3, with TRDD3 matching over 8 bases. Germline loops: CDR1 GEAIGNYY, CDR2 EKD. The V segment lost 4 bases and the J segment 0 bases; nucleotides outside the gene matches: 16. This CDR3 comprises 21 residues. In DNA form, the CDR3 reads TGTGCCTGTGATGTACTGGGGGTTCGCCATCCTAGCTCCTGGGACACCCGACAGATGTTTTTC. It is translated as CACDVLGVRHPSSWDTRQMFF.

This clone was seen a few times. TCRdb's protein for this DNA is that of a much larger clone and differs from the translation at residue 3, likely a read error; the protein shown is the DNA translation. CDR3 in DNA: TGTGCCCGTGACATACTGGGGGAGAGCTCCTGGGACACCCGACAGATGTTTTTC. It is translated as CARDILGESSWDTRQMFF. The rearrangement uses TRDV2 and TRDJ3, with 9 bases that match TRDD3. The CDR3 spans 18 residues. CDR1 GEAIGNYY and CDR2 EKD come from the germline V gene.

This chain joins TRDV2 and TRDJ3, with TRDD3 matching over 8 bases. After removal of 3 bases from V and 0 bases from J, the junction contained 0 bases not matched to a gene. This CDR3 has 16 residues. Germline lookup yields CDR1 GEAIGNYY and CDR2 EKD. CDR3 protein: CACDWGISWDTRQMFF. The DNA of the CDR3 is TGTGCCTGTGACTGGGGGATCTCCTGGGACACCCGACAGATGTTTTTC.

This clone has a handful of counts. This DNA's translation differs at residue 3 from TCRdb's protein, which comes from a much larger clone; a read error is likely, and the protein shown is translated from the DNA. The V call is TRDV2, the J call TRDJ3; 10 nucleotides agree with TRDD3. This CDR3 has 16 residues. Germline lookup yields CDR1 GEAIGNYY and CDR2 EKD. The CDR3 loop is CARDTWGIADTRQMFF. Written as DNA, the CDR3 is TGTGCCCGTGACACCTGGGGGATAGCGGACACCCGACAGATGTTTTTC.

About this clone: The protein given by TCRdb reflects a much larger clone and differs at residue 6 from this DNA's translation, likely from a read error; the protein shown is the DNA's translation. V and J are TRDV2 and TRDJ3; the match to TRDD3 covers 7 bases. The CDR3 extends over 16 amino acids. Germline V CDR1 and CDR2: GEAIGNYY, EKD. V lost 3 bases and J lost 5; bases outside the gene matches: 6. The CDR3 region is CACDHILGRDTRQMFF. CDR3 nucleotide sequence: TGTGCCTGTGACCACATACTGGGGCGGGACACCCGACAGATGTTTTTC.

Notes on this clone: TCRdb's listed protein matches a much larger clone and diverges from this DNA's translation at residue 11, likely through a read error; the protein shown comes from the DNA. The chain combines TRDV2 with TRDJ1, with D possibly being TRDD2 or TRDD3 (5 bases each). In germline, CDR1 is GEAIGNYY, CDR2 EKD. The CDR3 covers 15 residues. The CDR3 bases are TGTGCCTGTGACACCGTTGGGGCCTACACCGGTAAACTCATCTTT. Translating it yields CACDTVGAYTGKLIF.

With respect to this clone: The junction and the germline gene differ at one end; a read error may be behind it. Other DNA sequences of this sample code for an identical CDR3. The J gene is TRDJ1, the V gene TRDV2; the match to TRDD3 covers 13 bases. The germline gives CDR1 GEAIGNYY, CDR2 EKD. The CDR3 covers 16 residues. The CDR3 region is CACDILGDTYTDKLIF. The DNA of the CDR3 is TGTGCCTGTGACATACTGGGGGATACGTACACTGATAAACTCATCTTT.

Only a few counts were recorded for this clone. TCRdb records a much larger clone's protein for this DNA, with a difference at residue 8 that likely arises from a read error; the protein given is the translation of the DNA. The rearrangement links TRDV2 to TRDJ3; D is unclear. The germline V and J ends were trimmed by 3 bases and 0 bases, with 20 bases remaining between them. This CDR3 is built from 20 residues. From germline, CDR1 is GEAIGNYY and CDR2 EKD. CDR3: CACDPATVGPSSWDTRQMFF. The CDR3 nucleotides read TGTGCCTGTGACCCGGCTACTGTGGGACCGAGCTCCTGGGACACCCGACAGATGTTTTTC.

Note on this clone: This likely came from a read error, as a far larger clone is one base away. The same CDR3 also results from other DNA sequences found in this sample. CDR3 residues: CACDTVRTGIRQDKYTDKLIF. CDR3 DNA: TGTGCCTGTGACACCGTAAGAACGGGGATACGCCAGGACAAGTACACCGATAAGCTCATCTTT. The J gene is TRDJ1, the V gene TRDV2, with 9 bases matching TRDD3. This CDR3 has 21 amino acids. CDR1 and CDR2 from the germline V gene are GEAIGNYY and EKD.

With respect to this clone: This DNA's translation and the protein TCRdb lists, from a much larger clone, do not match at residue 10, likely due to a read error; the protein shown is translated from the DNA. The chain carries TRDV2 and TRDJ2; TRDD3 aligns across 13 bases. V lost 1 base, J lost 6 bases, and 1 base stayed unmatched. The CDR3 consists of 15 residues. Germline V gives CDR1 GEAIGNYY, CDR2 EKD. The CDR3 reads CACDTLGDTAAQLFF. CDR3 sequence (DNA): TGTGCCTGTGACACACTGGGGGATACGGCAGCACAACTCTTCTTT.

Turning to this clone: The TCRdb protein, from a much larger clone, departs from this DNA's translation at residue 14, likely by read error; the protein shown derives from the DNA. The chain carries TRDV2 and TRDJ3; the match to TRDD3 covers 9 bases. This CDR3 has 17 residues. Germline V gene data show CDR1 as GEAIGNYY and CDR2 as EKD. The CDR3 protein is CACDWGISSWDTRKMFF. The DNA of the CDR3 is TGTGCCTGTGACTGGGGGATAAGCTCCTGGGACACCCGAAAGATGTTTTTC.

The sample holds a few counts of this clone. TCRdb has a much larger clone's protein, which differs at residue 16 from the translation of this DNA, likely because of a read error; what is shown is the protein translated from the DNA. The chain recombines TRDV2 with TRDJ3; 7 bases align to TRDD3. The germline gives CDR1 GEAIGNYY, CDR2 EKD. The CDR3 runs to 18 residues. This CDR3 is CACDVLGFSSWDTRQLFF. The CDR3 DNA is TGTGCCTGCGACGTACTGGGGTTTAGCTCCTGGGACACCCGACAGCTGTTTTTC.

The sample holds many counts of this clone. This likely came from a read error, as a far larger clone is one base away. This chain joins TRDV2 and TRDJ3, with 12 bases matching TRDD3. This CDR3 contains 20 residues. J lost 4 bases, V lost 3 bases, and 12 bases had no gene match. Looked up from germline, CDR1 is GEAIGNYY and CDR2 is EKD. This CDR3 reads CACDAVAGGYGKWDTRQMFF. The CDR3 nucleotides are TGTGCCTGTGACGCCGTTGCTGGGGGATACGGGAAATGGGACACCCGACAGATGTTTTTC.

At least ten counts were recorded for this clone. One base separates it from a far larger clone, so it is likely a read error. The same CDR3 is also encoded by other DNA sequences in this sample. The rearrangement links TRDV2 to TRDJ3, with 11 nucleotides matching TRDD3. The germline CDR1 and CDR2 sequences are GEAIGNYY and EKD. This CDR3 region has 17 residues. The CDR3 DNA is TGTGCCTGTGACGGGCTGGGGGATACCTGGGACACCCGACAGATGTTCTTC. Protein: CACDGLGDTWDTRQMFF.